This note documents a single TCR beta chain sequence. Its antigen is still unknown. Addition of a universal primer site occurred through template switching, and cDNA carried unique molecular identifiers. Each CDR3 protein is one row after TCRdb ran MiXCR on the 5' RACE reads. The sample gives hundreds of thousands of distinct CDR3 sequences, over 8.5% of which show up once; 0.75% to 1% is in the top ten. The sample comes from a study of identical twins. Findings and limits, study-wide: The authors drew conclusions from cross-sectional statistical analysis rather than following the same donors. Modeled out-of-frame TCR alpha sharing in monozygotic twins fell below observed levels. Sequences that were beta out-of-frame showed weaker excess twin sharing.

Trimming shortened V by 0 bases and J by 5 bases, and 16 bases separated the two germline ends. The CDR3 is 16 amino acids. Germline V gene lookup returns CDR1 SGHDT and CDR2 YYEEEE. This sample also belongs to another study, concerning yellow fever vaccine responses in identical twins.

Material: PBMCs. This chain uses TRBV5-6 with TRBJ2-3; a possible D gene is TRBD2 (7 bases). This clonotype was sampled from a woman aged 18-29 years in good health. For the CDR3, the DNA is TGTGCCAGCAGCTTGGCTCCGGGGGGCGCAAAAGATACGCAGTATTTT. Amino acid sequence: CASSLAPGGAKDTQYF.